The next 15 T cell receptor beta chains were all read from a single sample in a study of T-cell memory formation after mild COVID-19. From the 5' RACE reads, TCRdb called clonotypes with MiXCR, one entry per CDR3 protein. Here the sample spans hundreds of thousands of distinct CDR3 sequences, around 21% being singletons. The sequenced sample was PBMCs or a T cell subset sorted from them (not recorded which). The receptors derive from an adult woman who had mild COVID-19 (a few samples of this study predate the infection). Cell type and time point are not known.

The chain uses TRBV3-1 and TRBJ2-7; D unclear. V lost 3 bases to trimming and J lost 3 bases, with 15 bases between them. Germline CDR1 and CDR2: LGHDT and YNNKEL (reference sequence). The CDR3 has 15 amino acids. The chain's CDR3 is CASSHAAGLDYEQYF. DNA of the CDR3: TGTGCCAGCAGCCACGCTGCTGGGCTCGACTACGAGCAGTACTTC.

Many counts were recorded for this clonotype. V gene TRBV20-1 combines with J gene TRBJ2-7, with D possibly TRBD1 on 6 matching bases. The germline V gene has CDR1 DFQATT and CDR2 SNEGSKA (reference sequence). V was trimmed by 5 bases and J by 3 bases, leaving 14 bases between them. The CDR3 runs to 13 residues. The CDR3 DNA follows: TGCAGTGCTCCAACGGCAGGGGACTACGAGCAGTACTTC. It specifies CSAPTAGDYEQYF.

The CDR3 nucleotides read TGCGCCAGCAGACAGGACCCCCAGGCGTCGTACACTGAAGCTTTCTTT. The encoded protein is CASRQDPQASYTEAFF. V and J are TRBV5-1 and TRBJ1-1; possibly TRBD1 for D (5 bases). The CDR3 has 16 amino acids. Trimming cost V 5 bases and J 3 bases, with 20 bases left between them. Germline V gene lookup returns CDR1 SGHRS and CDR2 YFSETQ.

This clonotype was found a few times. This chain links TRBV3-1 with TRBJ2-7; D perhaps matches TRBD1 (5 bases). V was pared by 0 bases and J by 1 base, with 7 bases between. There are 14 residues in the CDR3. Germline values: CDR1 LGHDT, CDR2 YNNKEL (reference sequence). The CDR3 nucleotides read TGTGCCAGCAGCCAAGAAGACAGTTCCTACGAGCAGTACTTC. As protein: CASSQEDSSYEQYF.

The table lists this clonotype with a few counts. The chain carries TRBV11-2 and TRBJ2-7, with 7 nucleotides matching TRBD2. CDR3 length: 17 residues. Germline-derived CDR1 and CDR2 are SGHAT and FQNNGV. Losses at the gene ends were 2 bases for V and 0 bases for J; bases not matched to a gene: 10. The DNA for the CDR3 is TGTGCCAGCAGCTTATCTGGCCTAGCGGCCAACTCCTACGAGCAGTACTTC. Translated: CASSLSGLAANSYEQYF.

The chain carries TRBV7-9 and TRBJ2-3, with D perhaps TRBD2 (6 bases). CDR1 and CDR2 from the germline V gene are SEHNR and FQNEAQ (reference sequence). Between the trimmed V and J ends, which lost 10 bases and 2 bases, there was a span of 13 bases. The CDR3 is 13 amino acids. CDR3 region: CATRPGATDTQYF. The DNA of the CDR3 is TGTGCCACCCGACCGGGAGCCACAGATACGCAGTATTTT. The variable domain in full, completed from reference TRBV7-9 and TRBJ2-3, reads DTGVSQNPRHKITKRGQNVTFRCDPISEHNRLYWYRQTLGQGPEFLTYFQNEAQLEKSRLLSDRFSAERPKGSFSTLEIQRTEQGDSAMYLCATRPGATDTQYFGPGTRLTVL.

This clonotype was counted between two and nine times. The J gene is TRBJ1-4, the V gene TRBV12-3 or TRBV12-4; no definite D call. This CDR3 has 13 amino acids. V lost 6 bases, J lost 7 bases, and 12 bases lay in between. DNA for the CDR3: TGTGCCAGCAGGGACGCATCAGCTGAAAAACTGTTTTTT. It encodes CASRDASAEKLFF.

This clonotype was observed at least ten times. The chain links TRBV2 to TRBJ2-7; D call uncertain. Germline V CDR1 and CDR2: SNHLY, FYNNEI. CDR3 length: 13 amino acids. The ends were cut back, 4 bases at V and 6 bases at J, with 13 bases in the middle. CDR3 DNA: TGTGCCAGCAGTGCTAGACCCCTCGGCGAGCAGTACTTC. As protein: CASSARPLGEQYF.

The chain couples TRBV3-1 to TRBJ2-7; tentatively, D is TRBD1 or TRBD2 (5 bases each). Trimming cost V 3 bases and J 6 bases, with 15 bases left between them. CDR3 size: 14 residues. The V gene's germline CDR1 is LGHDT and CDR2 YNNKEL (reference sequence). The CDR3 nucleotides are TGTGCCAGCAGCCAGGGGTCGGGGACCCGCGAGCAGTACTTC. Translating gives CASSQGSGTREQYF.

This clonotype showed up just a few times. The J gene is TRBJ2-2, the V gene TRBV7-2; 7 positions match TRBD1. Germline values: CDR1 SGHTA, CDR2 FQGNSA. After removal of 5 bases from V and 6 bases from J, the junction contained 9 bases not matched to a gene. The CDR3 has 15 residues. The CDR3 sequence: CASSQTGMRAGELFF. CDR3 DNA: TGTGCCAGCAGCCAGACAGGGATGAGGGCCGGGGAGCTGTTTTTT.

The chain links TRBV7-2 to TRBJ1-1; no firm D call. The CDR3 runs to 17 residues. The germline V gene encodes CDR1 SGHTA and CDR2 FQGNSA. V lost 1 base, J lost 0 bases, and 15 bases lay in between. The CDR3, as DNA: TGTGCCAGCAGCTTAGGCGGGCTCTCCCCGATGAACACTGAAGCTTTCTTT. Its translation: CASSLGGLSPMNTEAFF.

This clonotype was seen only a few times. V and J are TRBV7-2 and TRBJ1-2; unclear D gene. The CDR3 length is 14 residues. CDR1 is SGHTA, CDR2 FQGNSA, per germline. The V end lost 4 bases, the J end lost 4 bases, and 13 bases lay between the germline ends. The CDR3 DNA reads as TGTGCCAGCAGCTCCGACTTCCAAGGCTATGGCTACACCTTC. Amino acids: CASSSDFQGYGYTF. Combining the CDR3 with reference TRBV7-2 and TRBJ1-2 gives the whole variable domain GAGVSQSPSNKVTEKGKDVELRCDPISGHTALYWYRQSLGQGLEFLIYFQGNSAPDKSGLPSDRFSAERTGGSVSTLTIQRTQQEDSAVYLCASSSDFQGYGYTFGSGTRLTVV.

In its sample, this clonotype was seen a few times. The chain couples TRBV2 to TRBJ1-5; 10 bases match TRBD1. Per the germline V gene, CDR1 is SNHLY and CDR2 is FYNNEI. The CDR3 runs to 15 residues. The J segment lost 6 bases and the V segment lost 7 bases, leaving 9 bases of the junction unmatched. As DNA, the CDR3 is TGTGCCAGCACCAGGGACAGGGGAAAAGGTCAGCCCCAGCATTTT. It yields the protein CASTRDRGKGQPQHF.

This clonotype was counted between two and nine times. The chain recombines TRBV5-1 with TRBJ2-3; D uncertain. CDR1 is SGHRS and CDR2 is YFSETQ in the germline V gene. The CDR3 sequence is 13 residues long. The V end lost 0 bases, the J end lost 4 bases, and 6 bases lay between the germline ends. The CDR3 loop reads CASSLATPDTQYF. The CDR3 bases are TGCGCCAGCAGCTTGGCGACTCCAGATACGCAGTATTTT.

This clonotype showed up many times. The chain couples TRBV4-1 to TRBJ1-1; D call uncertain. Germline assignment: CDR1 MGHRA and CDR2 YSYEKL. CDR3 length: 14 residues. Trimming removed 0 bases from V and 5 bases from J, with 10 bases in between. CDR3 protein: CASSQEDLRTEAFF. In nucleotides, the CDR3 is TGCGCCAGCAGCCAAGAGGATCTGCGGACTGAAGCTTTCTTT.